The rows below give T cell receptor beta chains drawn from one sample of a study of early T cells in non-severe SARS-CoV-2 infection. TCRdb fed the 5' RACE reads into MiXCR, producing one record per CDR3 protein. This sample has under 70,000 distinct CDR3 sequences, with over 10% found just once. Sequencing used whole blood. All receptors derive from an adult who was a healthcare worker with PCR-confirmed SARS-CoV-2 infection or an uninfected control (not recorded which). Both conserved end residues are part of each CDR3. The order of the fields is CDR3 protein, CDR3 DNA, D gene, J gene, clone size, V gene. A D gene is named only where the DNA matches it firmly. The size entry is marked missing in some rows and otherwise reads once, few, many or a size class.

CDR3: CASSTTTGAETQYF; DNA: TGTGCCAGCAGTACCACGACAGGGGCCGAGACCCAGTACTTC; D: TRBD1; J: TRBJ2-5; size: .; V: TRBV28
CDR3: CASSLGGTIYF; DNA: TGTGCCAGCAGTTTGGGCGGGACCATATATTTT; D: .; J: TRBJ1-3; size: few; V: TRBV28
CDR3: CASSPPPYGIHNEQFF; DNA: TGTGCCAGCAGCCCCCCTCCATACGGTATTCACAATGAGCAGTTCTTC; D: .; J: TRBJ2-1; size: few; V: TRBV6-6
CDR3: CASSFSREDGYTF; DNA: TGTGCCAGCAGCTTTAGCAGGGAGGACGGCTACACCTTC; D: .; J: TRBJ1-2; size: .; V: TRBV7-2
CDR3: CASSQQDRGGPYEQYF; DNA: TGTGCCAGCAGCCAACAGGACAGGGGGGGCCCCTACGAGCAGTACTTC; D: TRBD1; J: TRBJ2-7; size: many; V: TRBV3-1
CDR3: CASSSGRRPSYNEQFF; DNA: TGTGCCAGCAGTTCAGGTCGGCGACCTTCCTACAATGAGCAGTTCTTC; D: .; J: TRBJ2-1; size: few; V: TRBV6-2/TRBV6-3
CDR3: CSAKGQGASTEAFF; DNA: TGCAGCGCCAAGGGACAGGGGGCGAGCACTGAAGCTTTCTTT; D: TRBD1; J: TRBJ1-1; size: .; V: TRBV29-1
CDR3: CASSYRGVVDTQYF; DNA: TGTGCCAGCAGTTACCGTGGAGTTGTGGATACGCAGTATTTT; D: .; J: TRBJ2-3; size: few; V: TRBV6-2/TRBV6-3
CDR3: CASSPTGRNEQFF; DNA: TGCGCCAGCAGCCCGACCGGAAGGAATGAGCAGTTCTTC; D: .; J: TRBJ2-1; size: .; V: TRBV4-3
CDR3: CASSYLTGNTEAFF; DNA: TGTGCCAGCAGTTACTTGACAGGGAACACTGAAGCTTTCTTT; D: .; J: TRBJ1-1; size: .; V: TRBV6-6
CDR3: CASSSSRDHEQFF; DNA: TGTGCCAGCAGCTCTTCCCGGGACCATGAGCAGTTCTTC; D: .; J: TRBJ2-1; size: few; V: TRBV7-8
CDR3: CASSYSWLFPYEQYF; DNA: TGTGCCAGCAGTTACTCGTGGTTATTTCCCTACGAGCAGTACTTC; D: .; J: TRBJ2-7; size: .; V: TRBV6-2/TRBV6-3
CDR3: CSARPQGATGNTIYF; DNA: TGCAGTGCTCGTCCCCAGGGGGCGACTGGAAACACCATATATTTT; D: TRBD1; J: TRBJ1-3; size: medium-sized; V: TRBV20-1